This T cell receptor beta chain appears in the sequencing data of a study of T cell repertoires in cytomegalovirus infection. The wider study: Shared public TCR beta signatures pointed to both CMV infection and a matching HLA type. Study-wide results and limits: CMV carriers with the relevant HLA were identified by cumulative public TCR beta family frequency. HLA-C-restricted, CMV-specific TCR beta clonotypes were dominant ex vivo.

A note on this clonotype: No antigen is known for it.

MiXCR, applied by TCRdb to the reads, yields one record per CDR3 protein. The sample shows about 150,000 distinct CDR3 sequences, 23% of them seen only once. The germline V gene encodes CDR1 MDHEN and CDR2 SYDVKM. J was trimmed by 7 bases and V by 8 bases; bases with no gene match: 13. The CDR3 has 17 amino acids. The sample taken for sequencing was PBMCs. The chain combines TRBV28 with TRBJ2-1; 14 nucleotides line up with TRBD2. The clonotype originates from a human donor in good health (CMV status not recorded). Some clones in this sample may be carry-over from other donors' samples. The CDR3 coding sequence is TGTGCCAGCCAGTTTATGGGGGGACTAGCGGGAGTTAATGAGCAGTTCTTC. Translation gives CASQFMGGLAGVNEQFF.